This TCR beta chain was recovered during a study of regulatory T cells in long-lasting Graves disease. In regard to this clonotype: One end of the junction does not line up with germline, which may come from a read error.

The CDR3 has 16 amino acids. Per the germline V gene, CDR1 is MDHEN and CDR2 is SYDVKM. Construction of TCR beta libraries relied on iRepertoire HTBI primers and on Arm-PCR targeting CDR3 regions. TCRdb called the multiplex PCR reads again in MiXCR, with one record for every CDR3 protein. This sample has about 470,000 distinct CDR3 sequences, with around 21% found just once. Time point noted: persistent/refractory GD, antithyroid drugs over 5 years with positive TRAb. PBMC-extracted RNA yielded the TCR library. Under American Thyroid Association guidelines, Graves' disease was diagnosed. The patient group derived from an endocrinology department in Xi'an, China. Into tubes containing EDTA, roughly 10 milliliters of peripheral blood were drawn.

Sequencing was performed on peripheral blood mononuclear cells (PBMCs), taken when the disease was refractory, from a patient treated with antithyroid drugs. The J gene is TRBJ2-5, the V gene TRBV28; tentatively, D is TRBD1 (6 bases). With the DNA end fitting TRBJ2-1 better, the J assignment may be wrong. The sequence derives from a female donor with Graves disease. The DNA of the CDR3 is TGTGCCAGCAGTTTTAGGGGGAATCGGTTCTACAATGGGCAGTTCTTC. Amino acid sequence: CASSFRGNRFYNGQFF.